Each of the 19 T cell receptor beta chains below was sequenced from the same sample in a study of cytomegalovirus exposure and HLA in healthy donors. The primer mix had 60 Vbeta and 13 Jbeta primers. The assay was immunoSEQ multiplex PCR, and TCRdb's table has in-frame clones only and misses some. The sample has about 110,000 clones, roughly 15% seen once. The material sequenced was PBMCs. These receptor sequences come from a female donor in good health and CMV-seronegative.

In this sample, this clone turned up a few times. The rearrangement uses TRBV6-5 and TRBJ2-7; 9 bases match TRBD1. There are 13 residues in the CDR3. V shed 6 bases, J shed 7 bases, and the junction held 7 bases outside the gene matches. Germline loops: CDR1 MNHEY, CDR2 SVGAGI. For the CDR3, the DNA is TGTGCCAGCAGGCCCCGGGGGACAGGGGAGCAGTACTTC. It specifies CASRPRGTGEQYF.

J is TRBJ2-7 and V is TRBV18; maybe TRBD1 (5 bases). Trimming stripped 6 bases from V and 4 bases from J, with 13 bases between. The germline CDR1 and CDR2 sequences are KGHSH and LQKENI. The CDR3 sequence is 13 residues long. The CDR3 DNA follows: TGTGCCAGCTCCCTACCGACAGAATACGAGCAGTACTTC. Its protein product is CASSLPTEYEQYF.

V and J are TRBV2 and TRBJ2-3; TRBD1 aligns across 9 bases. The CDR3 runs 14 residues. Germline assignment: CDR1 SNHLY and CDR2 FYNNEI. CDR3 region: CALSGDRVFHTQYF. CDR3 nucleotide sequence: TGTGCACTCAGCGGGGACAGGGTTTTTCATACGCAGTATTTT.

This clone occurred a few times. The V gene is TRBV18, the J gene TRBJ2-5; D gene uncertain. The CDR3 loop spans 15 amino acids. Between the trimmed V and J ends, which lost 0 bases and 1 base, there was a span of 9 bases. CDR1 is KGHSH, CDR2 LQKENI, per germline. DNA of the CDR3: TGTGCCAGCTCACCACCGTGGGCCGTCCAAGAGACCCAGTACTTC. This translates into CASSPPWAVQETQYF.

The V call is TRBV7-9, the J call TRBJ2-7; D remains unclear. The germline V gene has CDR1 SEHNR and CDR2 FQNEAQ (reference sequence). The CDR3 is made up of 13 amino acids. Trimming took 3 bases from V and 3 from J, leaving 9 bases between them. CDR3 in amino acids: CASSLNRIYEQYF. The CDR3 nucleotides are TGTGCCAGCAGCTTGAACAGAATCTACGAGCAGTACTTC.

The chain joins TRBV7-9 to TRBJ1-1, with D perhaps TRBD1 (5 bases). V shed 5 bases and J shed 1 base, with 17 bases lying between them. The CDR3 consists of 16 residues. Germline V gene sequence: CDR1 SEHNR, CDR2 FQNEAQ (reference sequence). CDR3 nucleotides: TGTGCCAGCAGCAAGGGGTCCCTCACGCGGAACACTGAAGCTTTCTTT. This encodes CASSKGSLTRNTEAFF.

The chain uses TRBV28 and TRBJ2-1, with a tentative D call TRBD1 (5 bases). The V gene's germline CDR1 is MDHEN and CDR2 SYDVKM. The CDR3 contains 15 residues. The ends were cut back, 5 bases at V and 5 bases at J, with 16 bases in the middle. CDR3 protein: CASSLQGSPHNEQFF. The CDR3, as DNA: TGTGCCAGCAGTCTCCAGGGATCTCCCCACAATGAGCAGTTCTTC. Full variable domain (rest looked up from reference TRBV28 and TRBJ2-1): DVKVTQSSRYLVKRTGEKVFLECVQDMDHENMFWYRQDPGLGLRLIYFSYDVKMKEKGDIPEGYSVSREKKERFSLILESASTNQTSMYLCASSLQGSPHNEQFFGPGTRLTVL.

The genes are TRBV2 and TRBJ1-3, with 9 bases identical to TRBD1. Germline assignment: CDR1 SNHLY and CDR2 FYNNEI. The CDR3 covers 15 residues. With 6 bases clipped from V and 5 bases from J, the junction kept 8 bases outside the gene matches. CDR3 in DNA: TGTGCCAGCAGAGCCGGGACAGGGATTCGAAACACCATATATTTT. It specifies CASRAGTGIRNTIYF.

This clone was recorded a few times. The rearrangement links TRBV11-2 to TRBJ2-3; no reliable D call. The CDR3 is 17 residues long. Trimming removed 1 base at V and 2 bases at J, with 16 bases between. CDR1 and CDR2 from the germline V gene are SGHAT and FQNNGV. CDR3 DNA sequence: TGTGCCAGCAGCTTAGGTGCAGGCGCAGCCTTCACAGATACGCAGTATTTT. Its translation: CASSLGAGAAFTDTQYF.

V is TRBV10-3 and J is TRBJ2-7; 8 nucleotides match TRBD1. V lost 6 bases, J lost 4 bases, and 14 bases stayed unmatched. Germline CDR1 reads ENHRY; CDR2 reads SYGVKD. The CDR3 loop spans 16 amino acids. As DNA, the CDR3 is TGTGCCATCAGGGACCAGGGGGCAATCGGCGCTTACGAGCAGTACTTC. Translating gives CAIRDQGAIGAYEQYF.

This clone came up a few times. This chain links TRBV5-1 with TRBJ1-2; no clear D gene. This CDR3 contains 16 residues. Germline lookup yields CDR1 SGHRS and CDR2 YFSETQ. Trimming cost V 1 base and J 1 base, with 14 bases left between them. CDR3 loop: CASSLSVPNVNYGYTF. The CDR3 region has the DNA TGCGCCAGCAGCTTGTCAGTGCCAAATGTTAACTATGGCTACACCTTC.

Only a few counts were recorded for this clone. A junction end diverges from the germline sequence, so it may reflect a read error. Different DNA sequences within this sample yield the same CDR3. The chain couples TRBV4-3 to TRBJ2-3; possible D gene TRBD2, 6 bases. The CDR3 totals 15 residues. Germline lookup yields CDR1 LGHNA and CDR2 YSLEER. CDR3 residues: CASSQVATSTDTQYF. The CDR3 nucleotides are TGCGCCAGCAGCCAAGTTGCAACTAGCACGGATACGCAGTATTTT.

This clone was found a few times. The V gene is TRBV5-4, the J gene TRBJ2-5, with 9 bases matching TRBD1. Losses at the gene ends were 4 bases for V and 4 bases for J; bases not matched to a gene: 5. CDR1 is SGHNT and CDR2 is YYREEE in the germline V gene (reference sequence). The CDR3 has 14 residues. The CDR3 is CASSPTGQGETQYF. Here the CDR3 DNA reads TGTGCCAGCAGCCCCACGGGACAGGGAGAGACCCAGTACTTC.

This clone has just a few counts. The V gene is TRBV2, the J gene TRBJ2-7, with TRBD1 matching 9 bases. The J segment lost 3 bases and the V segment lost 7 bases, leaving 1 base of the junction unmatched. Germline lookup yields CDR1 SNHLY and CDR2 FYNNEI. The CDR3 loop spans 12 amino acids. For the CDR3, the DNA is TGTGCCAGCACGGGACAGGGCTACGAGCAGTACTTC. It encodes CASTGQGYEQYF.

By frequency in the sample, this clone is medium-sized (0.01 to 0.1%). J is TRBJ2-1 and V is TRBV6-4; 10 bases are a match to TRBD2. Trimming cost V 2 bases and J 9 bases; bases outside gene matches: 7. The CDR3 has 15 amino acids. Germline V gene lookup returns CDR1 MRHNA and CDR2 SNTAGT. CDR3 protein: CASSDISGGAGEQFF. Here the CDR3 DNA reads TGTGCCAGCAGTGACATCAGCGGGGGGGCCGGTGAGCAGTTCTTC.

This chain joins TRBV9 and TRBJ1-2, with D tentatively TRBD1 (5 bases). This CDR3 has 14 amino acids. CDR1 and CDR2 (germline): SGDLS, YYNGEE. With 3 bases removed from V and 8 bases from J, the gap between germline ends came to 17 bases. The CDR3 DNA reads TGTGCCAGCAGCGGAGGGGCTTCGGGGGTCGGCTACACCTTC. It is translated as CASSGGASGVGYTF.

This clone was seen a few times. The chain joins TRBV18 to TRBJ1-1; D is uncertain. From germline, CDR1 is KGHSH and CDR2 LQKENI. Between the trimmed V and J ends, which lost 2 bases and 3 bases, there was a span of 16 bases. This CDR3 spans 16 amino acids. Here the CDR3 DNA reads TGTGCCAGCTCACCAGTCGGGGATTCATTTTACACTGAAGCTTTCTTT. Amino acids: CASSPVGDSFYTEAFF.

The V and J genes are TRBV5-1 and TRBJ2-5, with 10 bases matching TRBD2. J gave up 3 bases and V 0 bases, and 5 bases lay outside the gene matches. CDR3 length: 16 residues. Germline CDR1 and CDR2: SGHRS and YFSETQ. The CDR3 DNA reads as TGCGCCAGCAGCTTGGGAAATAGCGGGAGGAAAGAGACCCAGTACTTC. It is translated as CASSLGNSGRKETQYF.

V and J are TRBV5-4 and TRBJ1-1; no definite D call. CDR1 and CDR2 from the germline V gene are SGHNT and YYREEE (reference sequence). Trimming stripped 3 bases from V and 1 base from J, with 10 bases between. CDR3 length: 14 residues. The CDR3 DNA reads as TGTGCCAGCAGCTCGGGGATTTGGAACACTGAAGCTTTCTTT. Translated, it gives CASSSGIWNTEAFF.